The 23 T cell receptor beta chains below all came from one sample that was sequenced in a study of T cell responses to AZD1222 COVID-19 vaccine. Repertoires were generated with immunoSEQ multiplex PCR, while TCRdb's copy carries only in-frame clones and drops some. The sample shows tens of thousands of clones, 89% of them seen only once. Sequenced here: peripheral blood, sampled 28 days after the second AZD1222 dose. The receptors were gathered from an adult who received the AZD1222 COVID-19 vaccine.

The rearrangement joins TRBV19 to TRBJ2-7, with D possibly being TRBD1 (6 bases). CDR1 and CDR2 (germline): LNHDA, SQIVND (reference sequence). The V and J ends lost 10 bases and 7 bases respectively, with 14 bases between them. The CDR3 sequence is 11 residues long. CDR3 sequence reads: CATRTGQEQYF. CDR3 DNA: TGTGCCACAAGAACAGGGCAAGAGCAGTACTTC. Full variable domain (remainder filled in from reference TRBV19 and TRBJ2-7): DGGITQSPKYLFRKEGQNVTLSCEQNLNHDAMYWYRQDPGQGLRLIYYSQIVNDFQKGDIAEGYSVSREKKESFPLTVTSAQKNPTAFYLCATRTGQEQYFGPGTRLTVT.

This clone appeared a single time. This chain's CDR3 is CSVVGTGSAEQYF. The CDR3 region has the DNA TGCAGCGTTGTAGGGACAGGGAGCGCCGAGCAGTACTTC. The genes are TRBV29-1 and TRBJ2-7; 9 nucleotides agree with TRBD1. This CDR3 has 13 residues. Germline loops: CDR1 SQVTM, CDR2 ANQGSEA. The V segment lost 4 bases and the J segment 6 bases; nucleotides outside the gene matches: 7.

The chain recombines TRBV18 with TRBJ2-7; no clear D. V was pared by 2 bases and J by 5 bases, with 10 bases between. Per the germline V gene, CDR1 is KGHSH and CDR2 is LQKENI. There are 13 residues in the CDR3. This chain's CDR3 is CASSPAVDHEQYF. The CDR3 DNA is TGTGCCAGCTCACCAGCGGTCGATCACGAGCAGTACTTC.

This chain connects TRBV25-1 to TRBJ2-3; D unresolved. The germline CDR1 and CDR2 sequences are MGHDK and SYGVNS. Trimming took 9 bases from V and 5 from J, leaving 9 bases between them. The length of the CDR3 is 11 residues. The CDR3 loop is CASSHRDTQYF. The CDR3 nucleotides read TGTGCCAGTAGTCACAGAGATACGCAGTATTTT.

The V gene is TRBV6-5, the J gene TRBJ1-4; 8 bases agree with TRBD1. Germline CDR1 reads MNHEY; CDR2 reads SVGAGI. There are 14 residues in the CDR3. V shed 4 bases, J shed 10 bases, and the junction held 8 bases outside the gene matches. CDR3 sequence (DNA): TGTGCCAGCAGTTCCGGGACAGGTTCACGAAAACTGTTTTTT. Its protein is CASSSGTGSRKLFF.

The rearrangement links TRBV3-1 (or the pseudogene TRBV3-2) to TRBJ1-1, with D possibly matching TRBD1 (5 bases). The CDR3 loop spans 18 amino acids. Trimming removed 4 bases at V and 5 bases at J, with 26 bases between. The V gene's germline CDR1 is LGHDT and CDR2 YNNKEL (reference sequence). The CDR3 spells CASSPGPLAQLWGTEAFF. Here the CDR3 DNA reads TGTGCCAGCAGCCCGGGGCCCCTTGCCCAACTCTGGGGGACTGAAGCTTTCTTT.

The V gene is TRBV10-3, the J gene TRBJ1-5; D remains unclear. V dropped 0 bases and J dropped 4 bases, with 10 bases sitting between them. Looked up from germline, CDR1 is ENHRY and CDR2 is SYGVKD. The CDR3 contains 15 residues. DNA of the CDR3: TGTGCCATCAGTGAGTCAGGCGCAGGAAATCAGCCCCAGCATTTT. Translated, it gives CAISESGAGNQPQHF.

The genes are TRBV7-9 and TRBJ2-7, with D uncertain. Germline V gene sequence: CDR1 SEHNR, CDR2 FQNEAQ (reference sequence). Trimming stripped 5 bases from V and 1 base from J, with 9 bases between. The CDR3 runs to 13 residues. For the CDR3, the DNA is TGTGCCAGCAGCGGCAAGGAGTCCTACGAGCAGTACTTC. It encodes CASSGKESYEQYF.

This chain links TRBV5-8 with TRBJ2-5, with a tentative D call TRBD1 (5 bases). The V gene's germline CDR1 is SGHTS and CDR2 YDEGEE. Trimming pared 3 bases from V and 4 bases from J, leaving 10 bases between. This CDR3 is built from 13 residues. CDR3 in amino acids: CASSSRVGETQYF. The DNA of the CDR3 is TGTGCCAGCAGCTCCAGGGTGGGAGAGACCCAGTACTTC.

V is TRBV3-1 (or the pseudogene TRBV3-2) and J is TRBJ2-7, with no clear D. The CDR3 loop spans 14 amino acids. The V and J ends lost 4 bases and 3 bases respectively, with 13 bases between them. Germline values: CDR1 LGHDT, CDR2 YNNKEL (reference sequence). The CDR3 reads CASSREGQRYEQYF. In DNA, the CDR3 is TGTGCCAGCAGCCGAGAAGGGCAACGCTACGAGCAGTACTTC.

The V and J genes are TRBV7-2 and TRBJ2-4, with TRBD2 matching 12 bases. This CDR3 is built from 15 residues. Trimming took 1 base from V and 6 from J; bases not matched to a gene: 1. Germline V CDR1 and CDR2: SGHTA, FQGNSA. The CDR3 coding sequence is TGTGCCAGCAGCTTAGGGACTAGCGGGACAAACATTCAGTACTTC. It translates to CASSLGTSGTNIQYF.

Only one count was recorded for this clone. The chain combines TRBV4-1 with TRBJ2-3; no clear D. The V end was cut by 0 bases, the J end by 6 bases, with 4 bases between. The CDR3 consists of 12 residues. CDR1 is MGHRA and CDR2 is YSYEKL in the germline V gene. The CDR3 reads CASSQEFDTQYF. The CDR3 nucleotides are TGCGCCAGCAGCCAAGAATTTGATACGCAGTATTTT.

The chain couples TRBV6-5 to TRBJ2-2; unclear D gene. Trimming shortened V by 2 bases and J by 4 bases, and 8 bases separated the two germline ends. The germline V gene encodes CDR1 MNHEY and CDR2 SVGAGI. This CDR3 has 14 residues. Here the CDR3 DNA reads TGTGCCAGCAGTTACACGTGGGGCACCGGGGAGCTGTTTTTT. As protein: CASSYTWGTGELFF.

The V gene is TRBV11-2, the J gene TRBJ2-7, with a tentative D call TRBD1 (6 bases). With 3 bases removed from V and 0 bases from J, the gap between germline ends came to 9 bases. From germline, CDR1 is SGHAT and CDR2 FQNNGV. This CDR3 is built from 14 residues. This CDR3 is CASSLDSTSYEQYF. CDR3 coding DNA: TGTGCCAGCAGCTTGGACAGTACCTCCTACGAGCAGTACTTC.

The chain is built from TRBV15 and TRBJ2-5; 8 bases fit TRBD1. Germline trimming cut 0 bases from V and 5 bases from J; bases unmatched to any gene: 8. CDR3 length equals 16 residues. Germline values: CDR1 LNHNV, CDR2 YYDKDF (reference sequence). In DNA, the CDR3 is TGTGCCACCAGCAGAGAACCCCCGAGGACAGGGGAGACCCAGTACTTC. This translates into CATSREPPRTGETQYF. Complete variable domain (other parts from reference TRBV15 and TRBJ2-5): DAMVIQNPRYQVTQFGKPVTLSCSQTLNHNVMYWYQQKSSQAPKLLFHYYDKDFNNEADTPDNFQSRRPNTSFCFLDIRSPGLGDTAMYLCATSREPPRTGETQYFGPGTRLLVL.

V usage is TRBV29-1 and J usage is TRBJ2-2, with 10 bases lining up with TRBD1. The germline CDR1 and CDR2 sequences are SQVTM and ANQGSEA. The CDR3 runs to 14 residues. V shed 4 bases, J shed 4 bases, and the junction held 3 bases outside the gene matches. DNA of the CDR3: TGCAGCGTTGGGGGACAGGGGTCCACCGGGGAGCTGTTTTTT. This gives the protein CSVGGQGSTGELFF.

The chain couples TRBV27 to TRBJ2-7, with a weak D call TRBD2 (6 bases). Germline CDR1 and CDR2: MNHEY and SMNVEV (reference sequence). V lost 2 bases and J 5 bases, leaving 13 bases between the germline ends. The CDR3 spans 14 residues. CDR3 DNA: TGTGCCAGCAGTTTAGGGGGGACTCTGGACGAGCAGTACTTC. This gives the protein CASSLGGTLDEQYF.

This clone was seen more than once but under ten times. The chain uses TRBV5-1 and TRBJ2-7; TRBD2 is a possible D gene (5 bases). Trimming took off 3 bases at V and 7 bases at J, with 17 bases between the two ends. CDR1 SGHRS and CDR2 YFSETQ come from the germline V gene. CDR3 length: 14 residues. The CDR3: CASSSQDGMGEQYF. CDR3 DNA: TGCGCCAGCAGCTCCCAGGACGGGATGGGGGAGCAGTACTTC.

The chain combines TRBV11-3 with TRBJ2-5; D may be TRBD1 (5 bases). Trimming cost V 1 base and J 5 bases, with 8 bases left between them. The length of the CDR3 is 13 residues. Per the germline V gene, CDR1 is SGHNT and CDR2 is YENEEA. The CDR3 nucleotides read TGTGCCAGCAGCTTAGGACAGATGGAGACCCAGTACTTC. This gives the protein CASSLGQMETQYF.

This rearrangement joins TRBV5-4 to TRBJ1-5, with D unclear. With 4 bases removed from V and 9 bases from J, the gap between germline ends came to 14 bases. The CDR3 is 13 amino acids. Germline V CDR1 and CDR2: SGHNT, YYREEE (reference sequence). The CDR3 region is CASSLTDQGPQHF. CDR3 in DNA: TGTGCCAGCAGCCTGACGGACCAAGGGCCCCAGCATTTT.

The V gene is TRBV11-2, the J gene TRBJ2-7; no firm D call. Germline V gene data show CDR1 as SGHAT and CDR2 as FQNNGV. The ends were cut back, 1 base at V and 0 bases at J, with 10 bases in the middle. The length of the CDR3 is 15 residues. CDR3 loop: CASSLVGSSSYEQYF. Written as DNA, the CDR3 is TGTGCCAGCAGCTTAGTCGGCAGTAGCTCCTACGAGCAGTACTTC. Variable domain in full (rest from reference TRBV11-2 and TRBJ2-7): EAGVAQSPRYKIIEKRQSVAFWCNPISGHATLYWYQQILGQGPKLLIQFQNNGVVDDSQLPKDRFSAERLKGVDSTLKIQPAKLEDSAVYLCASSLVGSSSYEQYFGPGTRLTVT.

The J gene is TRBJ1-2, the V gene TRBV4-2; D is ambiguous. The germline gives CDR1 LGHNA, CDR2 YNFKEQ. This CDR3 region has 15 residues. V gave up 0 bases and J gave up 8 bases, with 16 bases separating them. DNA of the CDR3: TGTGCCAGCAGCCAAGATCCAGCGATCCGAGAAGGCTACACCTTC. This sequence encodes CASSQDPAIREGYTF.

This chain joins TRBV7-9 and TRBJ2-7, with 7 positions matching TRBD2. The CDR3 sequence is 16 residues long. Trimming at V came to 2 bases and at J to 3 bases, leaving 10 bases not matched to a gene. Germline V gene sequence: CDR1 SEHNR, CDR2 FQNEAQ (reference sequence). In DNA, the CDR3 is TGTGCCAGCAGCTTATTGGCGGGAGAAGTCCGCTACGAGCAGTACTTC. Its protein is CASSLLAGEVRYEQYF.